This T cell receptor (beta chain) was observed in a study of T-cell memory formation after mild COVID-19. Study-level results: Later expanders leaned CD4+, whereas day 15 to 85 contracting clones were balanced CD4/CD8.

TCRdb recomputed calls from the 5' RACE reads with MiXCR, one row per CDR3 protein. Of around 140,000 distinct CDR3 sequences listed, approximately 25% are singletons. Trimming stripped 3 bases from V and 0 bases from J, with 9 bases between. This CDR3 is built from 15 residues. The germline V gene encodes CDR1 DFQATT and CDR2 SNEGSKA (reference sequence). This clonotype was seen only a few times. Its cognate antigen is unknown. This sequence originates from an adult woman who had mild COVID-19 (a few samples of this study predate the infection). Cell type and time point are not known. The sample was PBMCs or a T cell subset sorted from them (not recorded which). The genes are TRBV20-1 and TRBJ2-6; D unclear. The CDR3 here is CSASGRDSGANVLTF. The CDR3 DNA reads as TGCAGTGCTAGTGGAAGGGACTCTGGGGCCAACGTCCTGACTTTC.